The present TCR beta chain was sequenced within a study of Ad26.COV2.S vaccination and SARS-CoV-2 variants. Study observations and caveats: Recipients of vaccine and of placebo showed similar breadth of their non-spike TCR repertoires. Placebo recipients showed lower spike-specific TCR breadth than vaccinees. Post-vaccination breadth of spike-specific CD8+ and CD4+ T cell responses was reportedly substantial. Analyses that measured TCR breadth and depth may have underestimated total T cell responses.

Concerning this clone: The antigen is unknown.

The trim removed 4 bases at V and 4 bases at J, leaving 3 bases unmatched. CDR3 size: 14 residues. CDR1 is SGHTA and CDR2 is FQGNSA in the germline V gene. Clones were read by immunoSEQ multiplex PCR, and TCRdb kept only the in-frame ones, dropping some. The data hold 120,000 to 150,000 clones, with about nine tenths observed a single time. This chain links TRBV7-2 with TRBJ2-3, with TRBD1 matching over 9 bases. The sequencing here drew on peripheral blood, taken after recovery from COVID-19. This receptor was obtained from a human donor who had recovered from COVID-19. The CDR3 DNA is TGTGCCAGCAGCTCTTGGACAGGGGCAGATACGCAGTATTTT. It codes for CASSSWTGADTQYF.